Presented here are 32 T cell receptor beta chains from one specimen sequenced in a study of blood T cells in healthy people across ages. The authors ran a second PCR of about 7 to 11 cycles using a sample-barcoded 5' primer and a J-beta primer mix. In TCRdb, the 5' RACE reads were re-called with MiXCR into one record per CDR3 protein. The table shows fewer than 1.5 million distinct CDR3 sequences, with about 40% occurring only once. Sequencing used blood. These receptors were obtained from a woman between 18 and 30 years old in good health.

This clonotype was found a few times. The genes are TRBV11-2 and TRBJ2-1; D gene ambiguous. Trimming removed 1 base at V and 6 bases at J, with 19 bases between. CDR1 and CDR2 (germline): SGHAT, FQNNGV. The CDR3 totals 17 residues. The CDR3: CASSLGRTPSYGNEQFF. The CDR3 DNA reads TGTGCCAGCAGCTTAGGGCGGACCCCCTCCTATGGCAATGAGCAGTTCTTC.

This clonotype was detected only once. The chain is built from TRBV7-2 and TRBJ2-1; D remains unclear. The DNA end is more similar to TRBJ2-7, so the J call may be wrong. The CDR3 consists of 13 residues. The germline gives CDR1 SGHTA, CDR2 FQGNSA. CDR3 nucleotide sequence: TGTGCCAGCAGCTTACCGGCCAACAATGAGCAGTACTTC. It yields the protein CASSLPANNEQYF.

The sample holds a few counts of this clonotype. The rearrangement uses TRBV9 and TRBJ2-5; TRBD2 agrees at 8 bases. The CDR3 runs 18 residues. CDR1 and CDR2 from the germline V gene are SGDLS and YYNGEE. Unmatched junction bases numbered 15, after V lost 0 bases and J lost 5 bases. The CDR3 nucleotides are TGTGCCAGCAGCGTAGGATCGACCGGGAGGGACGAATTGGAGACCCAGTACTTC. Its translation is CASSVGSTGRDELETQYF. The full variable domain, its missing parts supplied by reference TRBV9 and TRBJ2-5, is DSGVTQTPKHLITATGQRVTLRCSPRSGDLSVYWYQQSLDQGLQFLIQYYNGEERAKGNILERFSAQQFPDLHSELNLSSLELGDSALYFCASSVGSTGRDELETQYFGPGTRLLVL.

The CDR3 reads CASSVAIRQGDDEQYF. The CDR3 DNA is TGTGCCAGCAGCGTAGCTATTAGACAGGGAGACGACGAGCAGTACTTC. V gene TRBV9 combines with J gene TRBJ2-7; TRBD1 agrees at 7 bases. This CDR3 is 16 amino acids long. The V gene end was trimmed by 0 bases and the J gene end by 5 bases; junction bases not matched to a gene: 11. The V gene's germline CDR1 is SGDLS and CDR2 YYNGEE.

In its sample, this clonotype was seen a few times. This chain joins TRBV20-1 and TRBJ2-5, with 7 bases fitting TRBD2. From germline, CDR1 is DFQATT and CDR2 SNEGSKA (reference sequence). The CDR3 has 13 amino acids. The junction had 6 bases not matched to a gene; V was cut back by 3 bases and J by 5 bases. CDR3 loop: CSASTLARETQYF. The CDR3 bases are TGCAGTGCTAGCACACTAGCGAGGGAGACCCAGTACTTC.

This clonotype was counted between two and nine times. The chain joins TRBV7-8 to TRBJ1-5; TRBD1 agrees at 10 bases. The CDR3 extends over 14 amino acids. CDR1 SGHVS and CDR2 FQNEAQ come from the germline V gene. V shed 5 bases and J 10 bases; nucleotides not matched to a gene: 8. CDR3 sequence reads: CASSPGQGGGPQHF. CDR3 sequence (DNA): TGTGCCAGCAGCCCCGGACAGGGGGGTGGCCCCCAGCATTTT.

This clonotype was picked up a small number of times. The V gene is TRBV3-1, the J gene TRBJ2-2; 8 nucleotides align to TRBD1. V shed 4 bases, J shed 0 bases, and the junction held 1 base outside the gene matches. The CDR3 is 15 amino acids. Germline V gene data show CDR1 as LGHDT and CDR2 as YNNKEL (reference sequence). The CDR3 loop reads CASSRTGTNTGELFF. The CDR3 bases are TGTGCCAGCAGCCGGACAGGGACGAACACCGGGGAGCTGTTTTTT.

Turning to this clonotype: The junction and the germline gene differ at one end; a read error may be behind it. The V and J genes are TRBV20-1 and TRBJ2-4; maybe TRBD1 (6 bases). The end of the DNA is better explained by TRBJ2-7, so the J call may be wrong. Germline CDR1 is DFQATT and CDR2 is SNEGSKA (reference sequence). The CDR3 is 13 residues long. The CDR3 DNA reads TGCAGTGCTAGGCAGGGGACCTCCAACGAGCAGTACTTC. Encoded protein: CSARQGTSNEQYF.

The CDR3 sequence: CASSPLGPSNEQFF. For the CDR3, the DNA is TGTGCCAGCAGCCCCTTGGGTCCCTCCAATGAGCAGTTCTTC. This sequence joins TRBV3-1 and TRBJ2-1; the D is unclear. The V and J ends lost 4 bases and 6 bases respectively, with 13 bases between them. The CDR3 length is 14 residues. CDR1 is LGHDT and CDR2 is YNNKEL in the germline V gene (reference sequence).

The rearrangement joins TRBV27 to TRBJ1-1; 8 bases are a match to TRBD1. The germline V gene encodes CDR1 MNHEY and CDR2 SMNVEV (reference sequence). The CDR3 extends over 15 amino acids. V lost 10 bases, J lost 5 bases, and 15 bases stayed unmatched. The CDR3 reads CATTGGGGSRTEAFF. For the CDR3, the DNA is TGTGCCACCACAGGGGGGGGAGGGTCAAGAACTGAAGCTTTCTTT.

The rearrangement links TRBV25-1 to TRBJ2-2, with a weak D call TRBD1 (5 bases). V shed 0 bases and J shed 1 base, with 12 bases lying between them. This CDR3 region has 17 residues. Germline lookup yields CDR1 MGHDK and CDR2 SYGVNS. The CDR3 here is CASSEYFSGQNTGELFF. The CDR3 nucleotides are TGTGCCAGCAGTGAATACTTCTCTGGACAGAACACCGGGGAGCTGTTTTTT.

This chain connects TRBV27 to TRBJ1-2; D is uncertain. CDR1 MNHEY and CDR2 SMNVEV come from the germline V gene (reference sequence). V shed 6 bases and J shed 6 bases, with 14 bases lying between them. The CDR3 is 13 amino acids. The CDR3 protein is CASSPLGVNGYTF. CDR3 DNA sequence: TGTGCCAGCAGCCCCCTAGGAGTAAATGGCTACACCTTC.

The rearrangement links TRBV27 to TRBJ1-4; TRBD1 is a possible D gene (5 bases). The germline gives CDR1 MNHEY, CDR2 SMNVEV (reference sequence). Trimming pared 6 bases from V and 8 bases from J, leaving 16 bases between. CDR3 size: 14 residues. The CDR3 DNA is TGTGCCAGCAGCCCCAAAAGGGGCCTGGAAAAACTGTTTTTT. Its translation is CASSPKRGLEKLFF.

The chain carries TRBV7-9 and TRBJ2-3; D is unresolved. V lost 4 bases and J 6 bases, leaving 8 bases between the germline ends. The CDR3 loop spans 12 amino acids. Germline V gene lookup returns CDR1 SEHNR and CDR2 FQNEAQ (reference sequence). CDR3 residues: CASSSRIDTQYF. For the CDR3, the DNA is TGTGCCAGCAGCTCACGTATCGATACGCAGTATTTT.

This clonotype has just a few counts. This sequence joins TRBV20-1 and TRBJ1-2; D possibly corresponds to TRBD1 (5 bases). Germline V gene sequence: CDR1 DFQATT, CDR2 SNEGSKA (reference sequence). This CDR3 is built from 11 residues. Trimming cost V 5 bases and J 4 bases, with 8 bases left between them. CDR3 bases: TGCAGTGCTGGGGACTTCTATGGCTACACCTTC. This translates into CSAGDFYGYTF.

The chain employs TRBV20-1 and TRBJ2-1, with TRBD2 matching over 7 bases. The J call is uncertain, as TRBJ2-7 better fits the DNA end. The length of the CDR3 is 13 residues. Germline V gene lookup returns CDR1 DFQATT and CDR2 SNEGSKA (reference sequence). CDR3 sequence (DNA): TGCAGTGCTAGAGGGGTGGGACTACAAGAGCAGTACTTC. Its translation: CSARGVGLQEQYF.

The J gene is TRBJ2-3, the V gene TRBV6-4; 10 nucleotides agree with TRBD2. This CDR3 comprises 16 residues. Germline-derived CDR1 and CDR2 are MRHNA and SNTAGT. Unmatched junction bases numbered 10, after V lost 6 bases and J lost 4 bases. CDR3 DNA: TGTGCCAGCAGCCCAGAGGGACTAGCGTATTCAGATACGCAGTATTTT. Translation: CASSPEGLAYSDTQYF.

The V and J genes are TRBV12-3 or TRBV12-4 and TRBJ2-1; the match to TRBD2 covers 7 bases. The CDR3 loop spans 16 amino acids. The V gene end was trimmed by 3 bases and the J gene end by 4 bases; junction bases not matched to a gene: 9. The CDR3 here is CASSFTQLAPYNEQFF. The DNA of the CDR3 is TGTGCCAGCAGTTTCACCCAACTAGCGCCATACAATGAGCAGTTCTTC.

This chain's CDR3 is CAIQLSVGYNEQFF. Written as DNA, the CDR3 is TGTGCCATCCAGTTGTCAGTTGGCTACAATGAGCAGTTCTTC. This chain uses TRBV7-9 with TRBJ2-1; no clear D gene. Germline V gene lookup returns CDR1 SEHNR and CDR2 FQNEAQ (reference sequence). The CDR3 length is 14 residues. V was shortened by 10 bases and J by 3 bases, with 16 bases between the two germline ends.

This clonotype showed up just once. The V gene is TRBV2, the J gene TRBJ1-2, with TRBD1 identical over 8 bases. From germline, CDR1 is SNHLY and CDR2 FYNNEI. The CDR3 loop spans 13 amino acids. The J segment lost 8 bases and the V segment lost 7 bases, leaving 9 bases of the junction unmatched. The CDR3: CASNPQGAAGYTF. In DNA, the CDR3 is TGTGCCAGCAACCCCCAGGGGGCAGCGGGCTACACCTTC.

In its sample, this clonotype was seen a few times. The V call is TRBV20-1, the J call TRBJ2-3, with 8 bases identical to TRBD1. This CDR3 comprises 16 residues. The germline CDR1 and CDR2 sequences are DFQATT and SNEGSKA (reference sequence). After removal of 6 bases from V and 5 bases from J, the junction contained 16 bases not matched to a gene. The CDR3 region is CSAPRNDRTGQDTQYF. CDR3 coding DNA: TGCAGTGCCCCCCGAAACGATCGGACAGGGCAAGATACGCAGTATTTT.

This sequence joins TRBV7-9 and TRBJ2-7; 7 bases map to TRBD1. The germline gives CDR1 SEHNR, CDR2 FQNEAQ (reference sequence). The CDR3 length is 15 residues. V lost 3 bases and J lost 1; bases outside the gene matches: 6. The DNA of the CDR3 is TGTGCCAGCAGCTTCGCCGCAGGGGGATCCTACGAGCAGTACTTC. Protein product: CASSFAAGGSYEQYF. The full variable domain, with the rest looked up from reference TRBV7-9 and TRBJ2-7, is DTGVSQNPRHKITKRGQNVTFRCDPISEHNRLYWYRQTLGQGPEFLTYFQNEAQLEKSRLLSDRFSAERPKGSFSTLEIQRTEQGDSAMYLCASSFAAGGSYEQYFGPGTRLTVT.

The chain uses TRBV30 and TRBJ1-6; possibly TRBD1 for D (6 bases). Germline CDR1 and CDR2: GTSNPN and SVGIG (reference sequence). The CDR3 is made up of 14 amino acids. V was shortened by 1 base and J by 4 bases, with 8 bases between the two germline ends. For the CDR3, the DNA is TGTGCCTGGAGTGCGGGACAATATAATTCACCCCTCCACTTT. Translating it yields CAWSAGQYNSPLHF.

This clonotype was recorded many times. The chain joins TRBV4-2 to TRBJ1-6; D remains ambiguous. Germline V gene data show CDR1 as LGHNA and CDR2 as YNFKEQ. Between the trimmed V and J ends, which lost 4 bases and 7 bases, there was a span of 14 bases. This CDR3 comprises 15 residues. This CDR3 reads CASSPVAQLNSPLHF. CDR3 in DNA: TGTGCCAGCAGCCCTGTGGCCCAGCTCAATTCACCCCTCCACTTT.

J is TRBJ1-2 and V is TRBV5-8, with TRBD1 as a possible D gene (5 bases). This CDR3 is 15 amino acids long. Trimming left V 3 bases short and J 1 base short, with 13 bases between. Germline lookup yields CDR1 SGHTS and CDR2 YDEGEE. CDR3 sequence reads: CASSSGPSLNYGYTF. The CDR3 nucleotides are TGTGCCAGCAGCTCGGGACCCTCCCTTAACTATGGCTACACCTTC. The complete variable domain, with remaining parts taken from reference TRBV5-8 and TRBJ1-2, reads EAGVTQSPTHLIKTRGQQATLRCSPISGHTSVYWYQQALGLGLQFLLWYDEGEERNRGNFPPRFSGRQFPNYSSELNVNALELEDSALYLCASSSGPSLNYGYTFGSGTRLTVV.

This clonotype has a handful of counts. This sequence joins TRBV7-9 and TRBJ2-1; D might be TRBD1 (5 bases). CDR3 length equals 16 residues. The ends were cut back, 4 bases at V and 2 bases at J, with 15 bases in the middle. Germline CDR1 is SEHNR and CDR2 is FQNEAQ (reference sequence). The CDR3 sequence is CASSSTGSPTYNEQFF. DNA of the CDR3: TGTGCCAGCAGCTCAACAGGCTCCCCTACCTACAATGAGCAGTTCTTC.

Remarks on this clonotype: A read error may produce the germline difference seen at one junction end. V and J are TRBV27 and TRBJ2-7; D unresolved. The CDR3 is 14 residues long. Germline V gene sequence: CDR1 MNHEY, CDR2 SMNVEV (reference sequence). The CDR3 loop reads CASSLRVRSYERYF. In nucleotides, the CDR3 is TGTGCCAGCAGTTTACGGGTACGCTCCTACGAGCGGTACTTC.

There are many counts of this clonotype. The chain combines TRBV20-1 with TRBJ2-7; a weak D match, TRBD2 (5 bases). V lost 5 bases, J lost 4 bases, and 12 bases lay in between. This CDR3 contains 12 residues. CDR1 and CDR2 (germline): DFQATT, SNEGSKA (reference sequence). The CDR3 region is CSAEGASYEQYF. The CDR3 DNA is TGCAGTGCTGAGGGTGCCAGTTACGAGCAGTACTTC.

The genes are TRBV29-1 and TRBJ1-2; 11 bases fit TRBD1. Trimming removed 6 bases from V and 8 bases from J; junction bases left unmatched: 14. CDR1 and CDR2 from the germline V gene are SQVTM and ANQGSEA. This CDR3 has 15 amino acids. The CDR3 region is CSVAGQGAWGIGYTF. DNA for the CDR3: TGCAGCGTAGCCGGACAGGGGGCGTGGGGAATCGGCTACACCTTC. Full variable domain (remainder filled in from reference TRBV29-1 and TRBJ1-2): SAVISQKPSRDICQRGTSLTIQCQVDSQVTMMFWYRQQPGQSLTLIATANQGSEATYESGFVIDKFPISRPNLTFSTLTVSNMSPEDSSIYLCSVAGQGAWGIGYTFGSGTRLTVV.

The rearrangement joins TRBV27 to TRBJ2-6; 12 bases match TRBD2. Germline V CDR1 and CDR2: MNHEY, SMNVEV (reference sequence). The V segment lost 6 bases and the J segment 3 bases; nucleotides outside the gene matches: 9. CDR3 length: 18 residues. DNA for the CDR3: TGTGCCAGCAGACTAGCGGGAGGTGTAGCCGGTGGGGCCAACGTCCTGACTTTC. This sequence encodes CASRLAGGVAGGANVLTF.

The rearrangement joins TRBV13 to TRBJ2-1; D is ambiguous. With 4 bases removed from V and 15 bases from J, the gap between germline ends came to 13 bases. The CDR3 has 11 residues. CDR1 is PRHDT and CDR2 is FYEKMQ in the germline V gene (reference sequence). CDR3: CASSSGPQAFF. CDR3 sequence (DNA): TGTGCCAGCAGCTCCGGGCCCCAGGCGTTCTTC. The full variable domain, rest sourced from reference TRBV13 and TRBJ2-1, is AAGVIQSPRHLIKEKRETATLKCYPIPRHDTVYWYQQGPGQDPQFLISFYEKMQSDKGSIPDRFSAQQFSDYHSELNMSSLELGDSALYFCASSSGPQAFFGPGTRLTVL.

The V and J genes are TRBV7-2 and TRBJ2-7; TRBD1 matches at 10 bases. Germline CDR1 reads SGHTA; CDR2 reads FQGNSA. The CDR3 totals 15 residues. J was trimmed by 4 bases and V by 3 bases; bases with no gene match: 6. In DNA, the CDR3 is TGTGCCAGCAGCTTCTGGACAGGGGGTGGGTACGAGCAGTACTTC. Protein: CASSFWTGGGYEQYF.